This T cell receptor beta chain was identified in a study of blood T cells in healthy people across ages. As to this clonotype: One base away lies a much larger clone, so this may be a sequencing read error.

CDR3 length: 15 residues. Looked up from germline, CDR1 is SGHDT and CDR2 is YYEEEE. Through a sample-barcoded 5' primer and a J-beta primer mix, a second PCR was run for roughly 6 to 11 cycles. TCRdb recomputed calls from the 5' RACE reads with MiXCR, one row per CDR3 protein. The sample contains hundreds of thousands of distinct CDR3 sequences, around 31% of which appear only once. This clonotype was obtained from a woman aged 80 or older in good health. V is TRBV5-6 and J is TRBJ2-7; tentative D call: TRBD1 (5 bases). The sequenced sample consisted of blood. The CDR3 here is CACSLPRGSSYEQYF. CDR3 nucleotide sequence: TGTGCCTGCAGCTTACCTAGGGGCAGTTCCTACGAGCAGTACTTC.